Given below is one T cell receptor (beta chain) in context. Its specificity is not known. Profiling relied on immunoSEQ multiplex PCR, and the TCRdb table lists in-frame clones only, not all of them. This sample yields about 19,000 clones, of which more than 60% are seen a single time; 33% belongs to the top ten. This sample was included in a study of OX40 agonist ivuxolimab in advanced cancers. Turning to the study itself: A partial response was reached by three patients: one with hepatocellular carcinoma and two with cutaneous melanoma. General study results and limits: Low levels of normalized T-cell clonal expansion also appeared in some nonresponders.

Unmatched junction bases numbered 0, after V lost 3 bases and J lost 4 bases. CDR3 length: 13 residues. Germline V gene sequence: CDR1 LNHDA, CDR2 SQIVND (reference sequence). The receptor was derived from an adult with an advanced solid tumor such as melanoma, head and neck, liver or kidney cancer. The chain has TRBV19 and TRBJ2-3; 8 bases match TRBD2. The sample consisted of CD4+ or CD8+ T cells sorted from blood, taken in a trial of the OX40 agonist ivuxolimab. The CDR3 here is CASSMTSADTQYF. The CDR3 nucleotides are TGTGCCAGTAGTATGACTAGCGCAGATACGCAGTATTTT.